This note documents a single T cell receptor beta chain sequence. This sample is part of a study of control samples from healthy donors and cancer patients. Assay used: immunoSEQ multiplex PCR; TCRdb lists only in-frame clones, some missing. The sample holds around 90,000 clones, about 85% seen once. The V and J ends lost 3 bases and 6 bases respectively, with 13 bases between them. Germline V gene data show CDR1 as SGHTS and CDR2 as YDEGEE. The CDR3 length is 15 residues. Sequencing used blood. The TCR was taken from a man aged 25-45 years in good health. The gene calls are TRBV5-8 and TRBJ1-6; D is unclear. CDR3 sequence: CASSWRGGTNSPLHF. The DNA for the CDR3 is TGTGCCAGCAGCTGGAGAGGTGGTACTAATTCACCCCTCCACTTT.